This T cell receptor (beta chain) was observed in a study of beta chain features in type 1 diabetes. Looked up from germline, CDR1 is SGHAT and CDR2 is FQNNGV. There are 16 residues in the CDR3. V lost 3 bases, J lost 6 bases, and 8 bases stayed unmatched. Only a few counts were recorded for this clone. Its antigen remains unknown. The isolated RNA, all of it, was reverse transcribed, so expressed TCRB transcripts were what got sequenced. Data came from immunoSEQ multiplex PCR; TCRdb stores just in-frame clones and leaves some out. Among more than 110,000 clones listed, 6.9% were seen once. Study-wide points: The analysis here could not establish whether HLA type shapes TCRB rearrangement.

This clonotype was obtained from a young woman in good health. Sequencing was carried out using central memory CD4+ T cells from blood. The V and J genes are TRBV11-2 and TRBJ2-7; 13 positions agree with TRBD2. CDR3 nucleotide sequence: TGTGCCAGCAGCTTTGGACTAGCGGGAGCGCTTAGCGAGCAGTACTTC. Translated, it gives CASSFGLAGALSEQYF.